The entry below describes one TCR beta chain. Just one base apart from a much larger clone, this may be a read error. TCRdb fed the PCR reads into MiXCR, producing one record per CDR3 protein. Found here are some 9,600 distinct CDR3 sequences, 40% to 55% of them singletons; the top ten hold under 20%. The data are from a study of CD4 and CD8 cells across lung adenocarcinoma regions. Samples came from patients with localized non-small cell lung adenocarcinoma. Per the germline V gene, CDR1 is SGHAT and CDR2 is FQNNGV. The CDR3 spans 18 residues. This TCR derives from a male donor with lung adenocarcinoma. The CD4 and CD8 labels of this study may be unreliable. V gene TRBV11-2 combines with J gene TRBJ2-1, with TRBD2 identical over 10 bases. Sequenced: CD4+ T cells from the margin of a lung tumor. The CDR3 DNA sequence: TGTGCCAGCAGCTTAATCGGACTAGCGGAGGGGACGGGGAATGAGCAGTTATTC. Its protein product is CASSLIGLAEGTGNEQLF.